This T cell receptor (beta chain) was obtained from a study of identical twins. Study findings and constraints: Invariant populations such as MAIT and iNKT cells could partly muddle zero-insertion analyses.

MiXCR was run by TCRdb on the 5' RACE reads, yielding one entry per CDR3 protein. Altogether 500,000 or so distinct CDR3 sequences are present, 14% being singletons, with the ten largest covering more than 0.8%. This clonotype was observed a handful of times. The antigen remains unidentified. Trimming cost V 4 bases and J 1 base; bases outside gene matches: 7. CDR1 is SGHNT, CDR2 YYREEE, per germline (reference sequence). The CDR3 has 15 residues. The data were also submitted as part of a second study, on yellow fever vaccine responses in identical twins.

The sequence came from a woman between 18 and 30 years old in good health. The material sequenced was CD4+ T cells sorted from blood. This sequence joins TRBV5-4 and TRBJ2-7; TRBD1 matches 8 bases. The CDR3 loop is CASSEDRALSYEQYF. DNA of the CDR3: TGTGCCAGCAGCGAGGACAGGGCGCTTTCCTACGAGCAGTACTTC.